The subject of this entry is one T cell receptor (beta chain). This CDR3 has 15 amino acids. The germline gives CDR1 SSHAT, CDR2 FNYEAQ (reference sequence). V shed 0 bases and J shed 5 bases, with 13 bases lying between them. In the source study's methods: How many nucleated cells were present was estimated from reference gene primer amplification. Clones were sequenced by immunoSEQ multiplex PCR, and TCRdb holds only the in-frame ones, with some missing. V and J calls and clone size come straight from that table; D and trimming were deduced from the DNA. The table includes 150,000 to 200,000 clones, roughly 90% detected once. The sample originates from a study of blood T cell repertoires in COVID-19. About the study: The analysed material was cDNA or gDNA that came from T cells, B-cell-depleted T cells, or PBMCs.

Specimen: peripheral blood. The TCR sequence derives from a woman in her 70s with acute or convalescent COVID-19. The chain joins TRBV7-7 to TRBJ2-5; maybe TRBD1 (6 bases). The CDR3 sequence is CASSLAGQPGETQYF. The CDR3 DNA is TGTGCCAGCAGCTTAGCGGGACAACCCGGGGAGACCCAGTACTTC.